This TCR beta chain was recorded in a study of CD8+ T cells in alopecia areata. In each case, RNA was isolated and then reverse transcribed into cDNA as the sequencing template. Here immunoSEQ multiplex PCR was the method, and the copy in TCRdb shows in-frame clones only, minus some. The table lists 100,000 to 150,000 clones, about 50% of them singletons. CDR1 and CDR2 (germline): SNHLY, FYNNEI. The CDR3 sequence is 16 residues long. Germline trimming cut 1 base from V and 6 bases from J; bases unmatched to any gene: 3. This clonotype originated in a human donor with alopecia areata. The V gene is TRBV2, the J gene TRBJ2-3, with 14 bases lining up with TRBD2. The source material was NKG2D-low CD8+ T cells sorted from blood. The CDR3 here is CASSEGGLAGVDTQYF. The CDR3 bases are TGTGCCAGCAGTGAAGGGGGACTAGCGGGGGTGGATACGCAGTATTTT.